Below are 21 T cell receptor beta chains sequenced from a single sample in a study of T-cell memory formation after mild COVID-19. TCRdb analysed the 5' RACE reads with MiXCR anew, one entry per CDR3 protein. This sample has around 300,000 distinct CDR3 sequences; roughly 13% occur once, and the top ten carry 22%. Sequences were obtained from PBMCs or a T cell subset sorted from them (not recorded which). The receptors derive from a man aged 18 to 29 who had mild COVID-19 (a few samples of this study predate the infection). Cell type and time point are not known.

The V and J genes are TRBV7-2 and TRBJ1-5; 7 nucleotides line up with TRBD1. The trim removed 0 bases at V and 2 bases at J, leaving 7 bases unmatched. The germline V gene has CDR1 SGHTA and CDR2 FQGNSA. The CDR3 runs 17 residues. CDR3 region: CASSLAGPGGGNQPQHF. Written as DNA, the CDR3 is TGTGCCAGCAGCTTAGCGGGTCCAGGGGGGGGCAATCAGCCCCAGCATTTT.

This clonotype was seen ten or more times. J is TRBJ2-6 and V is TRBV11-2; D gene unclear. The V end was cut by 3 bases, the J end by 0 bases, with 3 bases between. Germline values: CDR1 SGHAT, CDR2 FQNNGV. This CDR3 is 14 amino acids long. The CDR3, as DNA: TGTGCCAGCAGCTTGAACTCTGGGGCCAACGTCCTGACTTTC. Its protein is CASSLNSGANVLTF.

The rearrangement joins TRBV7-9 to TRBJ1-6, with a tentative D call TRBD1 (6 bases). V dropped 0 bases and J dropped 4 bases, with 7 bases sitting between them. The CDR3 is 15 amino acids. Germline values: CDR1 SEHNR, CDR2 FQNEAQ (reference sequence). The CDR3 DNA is TGTGCCAGCAGCTTAGCCCAGGGGTATAATTCACCCCTCCACTTT. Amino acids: CASSLAQGYNSPLHF. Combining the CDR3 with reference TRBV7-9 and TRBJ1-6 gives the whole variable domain DTGVSQNPRHKITKRGQNVTFRCDPISEHNRLYWYRQTLGQGPEFLTYFQNEAQLEKSRLLSDRFSAERPKGSFSTLEIQRTEQGDSAMYLCASSLAQGYNSPLHFGNGTRLTVT.

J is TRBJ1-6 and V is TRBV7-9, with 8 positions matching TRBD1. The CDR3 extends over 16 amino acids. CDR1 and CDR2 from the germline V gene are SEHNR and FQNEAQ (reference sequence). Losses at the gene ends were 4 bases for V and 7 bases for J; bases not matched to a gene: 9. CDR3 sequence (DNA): TGTGCCAGCAGCTCATCCCGGACAGGGTGGAATTCACCCCTCCACTTT. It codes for CASSSSRTGWNSPLHF.

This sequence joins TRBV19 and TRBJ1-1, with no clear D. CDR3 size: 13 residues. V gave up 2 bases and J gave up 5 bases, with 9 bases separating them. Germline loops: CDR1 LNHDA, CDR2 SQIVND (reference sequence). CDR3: CASSISRETEAFF. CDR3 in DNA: TGTGCCAGTAGTATAAGCCGGGAGACTGAAGCTTTCTTT. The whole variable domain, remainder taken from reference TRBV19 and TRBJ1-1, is DGGITQSPKYLFRKEGQNVTLSCEQNLNHDAMYWYRQDPGQGLRLIYYSQIVNDFQKGDIAEGYSVSREKKESFPLTVTSAQKNPTAFYLCASSISRETEAFFGQGTRLTVV.

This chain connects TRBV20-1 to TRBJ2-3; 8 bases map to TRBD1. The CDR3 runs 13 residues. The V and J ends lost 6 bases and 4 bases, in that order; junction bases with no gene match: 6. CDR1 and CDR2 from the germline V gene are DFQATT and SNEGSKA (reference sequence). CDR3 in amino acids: CSARQGSADTQYF. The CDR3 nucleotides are TGCAGTGCGAGACAGGGGAGCGCAGATACGCAGTATTTT.

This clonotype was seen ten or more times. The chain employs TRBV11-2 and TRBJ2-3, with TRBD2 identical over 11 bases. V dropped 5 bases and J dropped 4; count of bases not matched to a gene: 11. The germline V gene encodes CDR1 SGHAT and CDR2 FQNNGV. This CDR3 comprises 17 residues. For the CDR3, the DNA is TGTGCCAGCAGCCTACCGGGACTAGCGGCTTCCTCAGATACGCAGTATTTT. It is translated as CASSLPGLAASSDTQYF.

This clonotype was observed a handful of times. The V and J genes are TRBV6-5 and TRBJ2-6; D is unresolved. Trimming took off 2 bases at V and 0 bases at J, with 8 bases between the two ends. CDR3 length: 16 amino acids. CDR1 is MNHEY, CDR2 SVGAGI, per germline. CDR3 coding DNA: TGTGCCAGCAGTTACGCGGTCCCCTCTGGGGCCAACGTCCTGACTTTC. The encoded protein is CASSYAVPSGANVLTF.

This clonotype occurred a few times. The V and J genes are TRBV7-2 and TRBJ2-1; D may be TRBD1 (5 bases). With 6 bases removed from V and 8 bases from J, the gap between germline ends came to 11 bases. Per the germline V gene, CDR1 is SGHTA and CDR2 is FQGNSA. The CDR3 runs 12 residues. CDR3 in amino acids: CASSSGWDEQFF. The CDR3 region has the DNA TGTGCCAGCAGTTCAGGGTGGGATGAGCAGTTCTTC.

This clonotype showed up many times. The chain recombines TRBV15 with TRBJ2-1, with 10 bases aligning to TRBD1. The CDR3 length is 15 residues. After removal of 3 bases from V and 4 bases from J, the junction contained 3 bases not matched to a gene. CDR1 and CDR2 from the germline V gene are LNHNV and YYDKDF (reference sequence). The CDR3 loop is CATSSRDRGYNEQFF. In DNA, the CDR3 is TGTGCCACCAGCAGCCGGGACAGGGGTTACAATGAGCAGTTCTTC.

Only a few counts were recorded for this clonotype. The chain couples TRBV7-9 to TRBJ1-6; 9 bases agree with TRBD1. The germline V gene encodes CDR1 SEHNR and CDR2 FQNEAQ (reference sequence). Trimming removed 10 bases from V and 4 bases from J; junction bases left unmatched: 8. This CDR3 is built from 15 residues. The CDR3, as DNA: TGTGCCATCGGATCCGGGACAGGGTATAATTCACCCCTCCACTTT. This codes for CAIGSGTGYNSPLHF.

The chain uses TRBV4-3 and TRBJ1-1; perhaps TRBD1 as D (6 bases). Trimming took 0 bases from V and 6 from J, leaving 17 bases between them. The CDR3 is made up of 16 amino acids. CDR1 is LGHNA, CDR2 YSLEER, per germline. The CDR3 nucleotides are TGCGCCAGCAGCCAAGATTTCTCAGGGGCTGGGGCTGAAGCTTTCTTT. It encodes CASSQDFSGAGAEAFF.

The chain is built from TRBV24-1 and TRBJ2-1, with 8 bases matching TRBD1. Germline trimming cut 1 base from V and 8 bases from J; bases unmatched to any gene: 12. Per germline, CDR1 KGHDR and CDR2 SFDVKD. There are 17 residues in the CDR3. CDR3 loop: CATSDFMAGGSPDEQFF. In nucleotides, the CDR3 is TGTGCCACCAGTGATTTTATGGCAGGGGGCTCTCCAGATGAGCAGTTCTTC.

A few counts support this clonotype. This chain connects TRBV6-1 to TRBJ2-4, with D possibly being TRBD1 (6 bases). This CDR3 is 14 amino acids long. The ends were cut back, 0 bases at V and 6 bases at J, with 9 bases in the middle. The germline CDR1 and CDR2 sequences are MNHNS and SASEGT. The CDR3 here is CASSEAGGGNIQYF. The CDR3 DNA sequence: TGTGCCAGCAGTGAAGCTGGGGGCGGAAACATTCAGTACTTC.

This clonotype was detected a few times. The CDR3 is CASSPGRGGTEAFF. The CDR3 DNA reads as TGTGCCAGCAGCCCTGGGAGGGGTGGAACTGAAGCTTTCTTT. The chain uses TRBV7-6 and TRBJ1-1, with a tentative D call TRBD1 (5 bases). The V gene's germline CDR1 is SGHVS and CDR2 FNYEAQ. The V and J ends lost 5 bases and 5 bases respectively, with 15 bases between them. CDR3 length equals 14 residues.

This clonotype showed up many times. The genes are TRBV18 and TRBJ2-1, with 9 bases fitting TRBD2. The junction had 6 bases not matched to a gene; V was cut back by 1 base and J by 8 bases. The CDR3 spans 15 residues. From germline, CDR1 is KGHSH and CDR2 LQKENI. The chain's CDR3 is CASSPLAGGQHEQFF. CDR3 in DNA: TGTGCCAGCTCACCACTGGCGGGGGGGCAGCATGAGCAGTTCTTC.

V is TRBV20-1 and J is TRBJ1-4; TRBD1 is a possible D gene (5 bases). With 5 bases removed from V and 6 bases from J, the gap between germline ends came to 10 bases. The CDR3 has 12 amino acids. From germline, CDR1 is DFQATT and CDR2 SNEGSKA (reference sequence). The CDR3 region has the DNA TGCAGTGCTCGGGGGTTGGATGAAAAACTGTTTTTT. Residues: CSARGLDEKLFF.

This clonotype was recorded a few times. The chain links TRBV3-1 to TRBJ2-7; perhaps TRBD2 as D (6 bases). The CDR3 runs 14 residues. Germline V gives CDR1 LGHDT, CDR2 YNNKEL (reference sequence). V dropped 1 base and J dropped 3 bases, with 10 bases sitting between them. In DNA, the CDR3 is TGTGCCAGCAGCCAAGGTCCGGGACTCTACGAGCAGTACGTC. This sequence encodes CASSQGPGLYEQYV.

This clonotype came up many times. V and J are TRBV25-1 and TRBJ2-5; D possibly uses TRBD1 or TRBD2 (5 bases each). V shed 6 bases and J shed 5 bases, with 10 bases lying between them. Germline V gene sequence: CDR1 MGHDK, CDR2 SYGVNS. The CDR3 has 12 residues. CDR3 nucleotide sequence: TGTGCCAGCAGGGGGGTGGGGGAGACCCAGTACTTC. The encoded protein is CASRGVGETQYF.

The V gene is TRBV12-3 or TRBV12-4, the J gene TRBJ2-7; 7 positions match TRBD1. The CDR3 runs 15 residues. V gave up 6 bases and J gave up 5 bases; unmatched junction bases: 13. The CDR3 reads CASRSFRDSVDEQYF. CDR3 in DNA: TGTGCCAGCAGAAGTTTCCGGGACAGCGTCGACGAGCAGTACTTC.

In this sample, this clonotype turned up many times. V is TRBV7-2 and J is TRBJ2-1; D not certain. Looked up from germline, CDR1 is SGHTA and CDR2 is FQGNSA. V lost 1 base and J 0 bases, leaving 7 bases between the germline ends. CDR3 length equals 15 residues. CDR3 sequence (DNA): TGTGCCAGCAGCTTAGGATTCGGCTCCTACAATGAGCAGTTCTTC. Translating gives CASSLGFGSYNEQFF.